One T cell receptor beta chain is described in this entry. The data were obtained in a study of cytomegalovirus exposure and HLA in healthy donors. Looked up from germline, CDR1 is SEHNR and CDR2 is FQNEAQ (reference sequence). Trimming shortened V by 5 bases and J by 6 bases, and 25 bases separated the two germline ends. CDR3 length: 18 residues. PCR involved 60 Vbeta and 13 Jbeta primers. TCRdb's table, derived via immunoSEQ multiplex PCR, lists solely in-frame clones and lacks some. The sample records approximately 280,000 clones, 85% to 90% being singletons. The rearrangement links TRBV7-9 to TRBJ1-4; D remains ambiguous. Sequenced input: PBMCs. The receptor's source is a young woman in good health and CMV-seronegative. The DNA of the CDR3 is TGTGCCAGCAGCCCTACCTCCCCGAAACGTTCGTCGGATGAAAAACTGTTTTTT. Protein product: CASSPTSPKRSSDEKLFF.